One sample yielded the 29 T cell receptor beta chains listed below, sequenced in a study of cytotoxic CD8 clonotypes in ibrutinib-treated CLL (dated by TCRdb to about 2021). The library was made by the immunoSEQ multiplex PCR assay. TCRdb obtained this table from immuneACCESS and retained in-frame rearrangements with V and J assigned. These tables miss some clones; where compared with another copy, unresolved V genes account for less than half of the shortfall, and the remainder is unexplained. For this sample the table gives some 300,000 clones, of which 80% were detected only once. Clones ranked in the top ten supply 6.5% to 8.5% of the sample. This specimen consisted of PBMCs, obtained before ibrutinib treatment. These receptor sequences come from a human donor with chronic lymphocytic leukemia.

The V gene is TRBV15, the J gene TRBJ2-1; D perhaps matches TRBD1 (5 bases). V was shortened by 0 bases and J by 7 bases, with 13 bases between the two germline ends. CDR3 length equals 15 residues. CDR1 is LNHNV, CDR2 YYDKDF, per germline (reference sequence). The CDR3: CATSREGPGWNEQFF. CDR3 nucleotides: TGTGCCACCAGCAGAGAGGGTCCAGGGTGGAATGAGCAGTTCTTC.

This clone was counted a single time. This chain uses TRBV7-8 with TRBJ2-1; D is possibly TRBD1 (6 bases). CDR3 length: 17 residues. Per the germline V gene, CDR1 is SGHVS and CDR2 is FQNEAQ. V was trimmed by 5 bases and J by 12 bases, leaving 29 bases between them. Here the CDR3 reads CASSPRTGTIPGQGQFF. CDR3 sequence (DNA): TGTGCCAGCAGCCCCCGGACGGGTACTATTCCGGGACAAGGGCAGTTCTTC. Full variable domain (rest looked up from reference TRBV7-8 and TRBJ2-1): GAGVSQSPRYKVAKRGQDVALRCDPISGHVSLFWYQQALGQGPEFLTYFQNEAQLDKSGLPSDRFFAERPEGSVSTLKIQRTQQEDSAVYLCASSPRTGTIPGQGQFFGPGTRLTVL.

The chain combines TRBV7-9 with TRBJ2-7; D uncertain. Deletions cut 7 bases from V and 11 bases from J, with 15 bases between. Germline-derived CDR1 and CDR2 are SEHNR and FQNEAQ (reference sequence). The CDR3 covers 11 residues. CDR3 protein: CASTSAGREYF. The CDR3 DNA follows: TGTGCCAGCACCTCCGCTGGACGGGAGTACTTC. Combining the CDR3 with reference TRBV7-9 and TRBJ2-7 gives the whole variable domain DTGVSQNPRHKITKRGQNVTFRCDPISEHNRLYWYRQTLGQGPEFLTYFQNEAQLEKSRLLSDRFSAERPKGSFSTLEIQRTEQGDSAMYLCASTSAGREYFGPGTRLTVT.

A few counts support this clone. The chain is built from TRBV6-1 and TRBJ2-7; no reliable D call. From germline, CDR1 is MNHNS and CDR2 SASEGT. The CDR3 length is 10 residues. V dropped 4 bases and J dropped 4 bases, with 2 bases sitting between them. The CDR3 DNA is TGTGCCAGCAGTGCGTACGAGCAGTACTTC. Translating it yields CASSAYEQYF.

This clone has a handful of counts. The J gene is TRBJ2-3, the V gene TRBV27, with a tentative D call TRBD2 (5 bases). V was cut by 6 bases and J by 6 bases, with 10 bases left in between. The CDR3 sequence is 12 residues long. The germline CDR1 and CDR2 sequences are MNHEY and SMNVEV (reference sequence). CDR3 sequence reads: CASSFLADTQYF. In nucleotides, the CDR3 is TGTGCCAGCAGCTTCTTAGCGGATACGCAGTATTTT.

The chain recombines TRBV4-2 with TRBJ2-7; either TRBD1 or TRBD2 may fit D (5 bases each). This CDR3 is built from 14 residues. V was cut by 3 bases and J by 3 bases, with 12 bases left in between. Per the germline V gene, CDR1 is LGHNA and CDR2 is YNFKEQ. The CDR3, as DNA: TGTGCCAGCAGCCAGGGGACGGCGGACTACGAGCAGTACTTC. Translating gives CASSQGTADYEQYF.

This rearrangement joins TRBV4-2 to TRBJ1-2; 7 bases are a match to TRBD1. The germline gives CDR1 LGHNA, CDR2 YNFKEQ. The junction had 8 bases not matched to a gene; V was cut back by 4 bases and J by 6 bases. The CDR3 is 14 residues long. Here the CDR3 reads CASSPITGVDGYTF. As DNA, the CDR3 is TGTGCCAGCAGCCCAATTACAGGGGTGGATGGCTACACCTTC.

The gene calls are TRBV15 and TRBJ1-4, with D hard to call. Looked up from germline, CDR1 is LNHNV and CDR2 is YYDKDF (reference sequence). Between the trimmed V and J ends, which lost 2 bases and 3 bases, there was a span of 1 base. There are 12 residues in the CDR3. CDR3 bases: TGTGCCACCAGCAGACCTAATGAAAAACTGTTTTTT. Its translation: CATSRPNEKLFF.

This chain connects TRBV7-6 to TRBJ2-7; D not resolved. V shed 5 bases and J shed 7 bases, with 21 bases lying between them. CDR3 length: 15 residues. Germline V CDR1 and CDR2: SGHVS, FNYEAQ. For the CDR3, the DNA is TGTGCCAGCAGCGGTCGGGCTGCCGGCCTTTTAGAGCAGTACTTC. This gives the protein CASSGRAAGLLEQYF.

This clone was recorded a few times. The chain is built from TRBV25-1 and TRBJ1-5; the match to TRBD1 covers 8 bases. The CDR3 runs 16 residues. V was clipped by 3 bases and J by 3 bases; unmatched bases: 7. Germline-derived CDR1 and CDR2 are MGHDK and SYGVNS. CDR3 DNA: TGTGCCAGCAGTGATGGGGACAGGTTGATCAATCAGCCCCAGCATTTT. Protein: CASSDGDRLINQPQHF.

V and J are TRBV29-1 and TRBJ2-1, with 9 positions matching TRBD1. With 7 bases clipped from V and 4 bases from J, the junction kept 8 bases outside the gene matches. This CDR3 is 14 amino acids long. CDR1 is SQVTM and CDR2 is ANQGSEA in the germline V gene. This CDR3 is CSGGRTGAYNEQFF. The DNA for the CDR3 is TGCAGCGGGGGGCGGACAGGGGCTTACAATGAGCAGTTCTTC.

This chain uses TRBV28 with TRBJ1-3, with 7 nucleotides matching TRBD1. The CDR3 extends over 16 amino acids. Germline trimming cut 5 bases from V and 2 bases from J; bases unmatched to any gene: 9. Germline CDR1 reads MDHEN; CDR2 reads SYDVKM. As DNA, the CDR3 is TGTGCCAGCAGTACCACGGGACAGCCCCCTGGAAACACCATATATTTT. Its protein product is CASSTTGQPPGNTIYF.

The CDR3 DNA sequence: TGTGCCAGCAGCCTAGACGCAGGGTTTGGCTACACCTTC. It yields the protein CASSLDAGFGYTF. The V and J genes are TRBV7-6 and TRBJ1-2; possibly TRBD1 for D (5 bases). CDR1 and CDR2 (germline): SGHVS, FNYEAQ. The ends were cut back, 5 bases at V and 7 bases at J, with 14 bases in the middle. This CDR3 comprises 13 residues.

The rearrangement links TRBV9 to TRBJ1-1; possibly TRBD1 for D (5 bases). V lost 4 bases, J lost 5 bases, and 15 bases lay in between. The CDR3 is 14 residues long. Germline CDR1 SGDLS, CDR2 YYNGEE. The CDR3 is CASSTARGGTEAFF. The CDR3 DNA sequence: TGTGCCAGCAGCACCGCCCGGGGGGGTACTGAAGCTTTCTTT.

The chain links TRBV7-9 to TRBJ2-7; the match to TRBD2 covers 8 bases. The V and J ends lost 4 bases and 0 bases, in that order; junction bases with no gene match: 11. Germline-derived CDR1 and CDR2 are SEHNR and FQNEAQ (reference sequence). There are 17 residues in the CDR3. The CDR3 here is CASSSVLAGTNSYEQYF. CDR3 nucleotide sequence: TGTGCCAGCAGCTCAGTGTTAGCGGGAACGAACTCCTACGAGCAGTACTTC.

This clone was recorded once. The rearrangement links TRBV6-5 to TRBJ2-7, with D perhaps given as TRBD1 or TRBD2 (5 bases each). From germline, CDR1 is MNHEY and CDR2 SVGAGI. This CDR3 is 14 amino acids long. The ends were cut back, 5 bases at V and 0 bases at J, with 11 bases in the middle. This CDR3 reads CASSPGPRSYEQYF. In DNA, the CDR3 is TGTGCCAGCAGTCCGGGACCCCGCTCCTACGAGCAGTACTTC.

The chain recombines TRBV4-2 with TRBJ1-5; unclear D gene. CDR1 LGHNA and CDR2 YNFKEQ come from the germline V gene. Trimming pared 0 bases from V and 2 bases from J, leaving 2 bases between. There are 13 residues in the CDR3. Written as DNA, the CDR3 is TGTGCCAGCAGCCAAGACCGCAATCAGCCCCAGCATTTT. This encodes CASSQDRNQPQHF.

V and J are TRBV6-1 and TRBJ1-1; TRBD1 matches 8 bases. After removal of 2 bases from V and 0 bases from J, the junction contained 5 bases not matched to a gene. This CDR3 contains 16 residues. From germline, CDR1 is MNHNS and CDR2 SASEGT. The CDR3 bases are TGTGCCAGCAGTGAACAGGGGGCCGTAGTGAACACTGAAGCTTTCTTT. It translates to CASSEQGAVVNTEAFF.

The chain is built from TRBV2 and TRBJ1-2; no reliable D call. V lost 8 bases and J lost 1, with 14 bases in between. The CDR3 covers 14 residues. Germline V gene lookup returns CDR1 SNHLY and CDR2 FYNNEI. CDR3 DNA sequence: TGTGCCAGCCTCGTGTGGACCTTTAACTATGGCTACACCTTC. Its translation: CASLVWTFNYGYTF.

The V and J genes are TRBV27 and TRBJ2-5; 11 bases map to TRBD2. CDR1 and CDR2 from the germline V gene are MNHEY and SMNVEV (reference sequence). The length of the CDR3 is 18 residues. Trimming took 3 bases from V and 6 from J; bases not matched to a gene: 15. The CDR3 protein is CASSLASSLTSGRKTQYF. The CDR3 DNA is TGTGCCAGCAGTTTGGCCTCCTCGCTCACTAGCGGGAGAAAGACCCAGTACTTC.

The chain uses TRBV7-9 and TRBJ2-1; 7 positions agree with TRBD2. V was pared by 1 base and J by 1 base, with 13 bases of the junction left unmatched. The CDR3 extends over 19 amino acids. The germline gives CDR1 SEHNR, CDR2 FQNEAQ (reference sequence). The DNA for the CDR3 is TGTGCCAGCAGCTTAGGTAGCGGCGGGAGTCTTCGGTCCTACAATGAGCAGTTCTTC. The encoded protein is CASSLGSGGSLRSYNEQFF.

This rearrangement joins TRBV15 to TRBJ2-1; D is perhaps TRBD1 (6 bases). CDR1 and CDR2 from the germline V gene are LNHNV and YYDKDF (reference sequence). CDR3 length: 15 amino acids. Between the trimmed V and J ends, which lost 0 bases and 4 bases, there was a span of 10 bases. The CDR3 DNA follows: TGTGCCACCAGCAGAGATCTTGGACAGTACAATGAGCAGTTCTTC. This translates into CATSRDLGQYNEQFF.

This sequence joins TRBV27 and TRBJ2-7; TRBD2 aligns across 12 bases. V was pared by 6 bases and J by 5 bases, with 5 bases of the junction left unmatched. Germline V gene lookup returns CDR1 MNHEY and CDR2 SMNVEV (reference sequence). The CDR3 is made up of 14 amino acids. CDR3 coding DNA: TGTGCCAGCAGCCTAGCGGGAGGGCCCCACGAGCAGTACTTC. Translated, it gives CASSLAGGPHEQYF.

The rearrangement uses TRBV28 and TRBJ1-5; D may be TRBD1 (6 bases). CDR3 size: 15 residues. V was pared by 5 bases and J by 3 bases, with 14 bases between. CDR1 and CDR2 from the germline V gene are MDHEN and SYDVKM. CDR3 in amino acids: CASSTQTGFNQPQHF. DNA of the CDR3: TGTGCCAGCAGTACCCAAACAGGGTTCAATCAGCCCCAGCATTTT.

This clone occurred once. The CDR3 is CASSQSSGRSYEQYF. As DNA, the CDR3 is TGTGCCAGCAGCCAATCTAGCGGGAGGTCGTACGAGCAGTACTTC. This chain connects TRBV11-2 to TRBJ2-7; 11 bases line up with TRBD2. CDR3 length: 15 amino acids. The junction had 7 bases not matched to a gene; V was cut back by 5 bases and J by 4 bases. CDR1 SGHAT and CDR2 FQNNGV come from the germline V gene.

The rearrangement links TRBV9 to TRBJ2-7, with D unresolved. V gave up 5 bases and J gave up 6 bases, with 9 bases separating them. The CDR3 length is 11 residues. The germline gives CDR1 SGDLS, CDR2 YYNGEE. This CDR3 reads CASSADGEQYF. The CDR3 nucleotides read TGTGCCAGCAGTGCGGACGGCGAGCAGTACTTC.

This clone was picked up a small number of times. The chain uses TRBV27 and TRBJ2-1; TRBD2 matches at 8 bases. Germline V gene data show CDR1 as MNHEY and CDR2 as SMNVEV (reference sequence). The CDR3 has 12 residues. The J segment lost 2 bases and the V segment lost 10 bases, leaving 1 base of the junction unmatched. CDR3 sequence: CATGGPYNEQFF. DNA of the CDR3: TGTGCCACGGGGGGGCCCTACAATGAGCAGTTCTTC.

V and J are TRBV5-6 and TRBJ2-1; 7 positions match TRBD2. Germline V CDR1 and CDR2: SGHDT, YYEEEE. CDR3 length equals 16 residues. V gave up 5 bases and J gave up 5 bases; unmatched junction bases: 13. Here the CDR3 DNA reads TGTGCCAGCAGGTACTCCCTAGCGGCTCAAAACAATGAGCAGTTCTTC. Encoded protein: CASRYSLAAQNNEQFF.

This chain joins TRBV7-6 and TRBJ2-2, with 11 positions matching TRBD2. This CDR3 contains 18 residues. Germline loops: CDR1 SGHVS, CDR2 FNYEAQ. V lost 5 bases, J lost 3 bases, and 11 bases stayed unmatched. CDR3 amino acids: CASSPWSSGRAYTGELFF. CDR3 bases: TGTGCCAGCAGCCCCTGGAGTAGCGGGAGGGCCTACACCGGGGAGCTGTTTTTT.